The T cell receptor (beta chain) described here comes from a study of T cells in Graves' hyperthyroidism and ophthalmopathy. Authors of the study amplified TCR beta CDR3 regions from RNA transcripts. First-round RT-PCR of the TCR CDR3 relied on the HTBI primer set. TCRdb analysed the multiplex PCR reads with MiXCR anew, one entry per CDR3 protein. Counted here are around 450,000 distinct CDR3 sequences, around 16% occurring once; the ten biggest clones make up around 14%. This CDR3 spans 14 amino acids. The V end lost 0 bases, the J end lost 2 bases, and 9 bases lay between the germline ends. CDR1 and CDR2 (germline): SGDLS, YYNGEE. Uncontrolled infection, other autoimmune disease, pregnancy or lactation led to exclusion.

Sequencing used blood. V usage is TRBV9 and J usage is TRBJ2-7; D is possibly TRBD2 (6 bases). This sequence originates from a woman aged 18 to 35 with Graves' hyperthyroidism. CDR3 nucleotide sequence: TGTGCCAGCAGCGTAGGGGAGGCCCCCTACGAGCAGTACTTC. The encoded protein is CASSVGEAPYEQYF.